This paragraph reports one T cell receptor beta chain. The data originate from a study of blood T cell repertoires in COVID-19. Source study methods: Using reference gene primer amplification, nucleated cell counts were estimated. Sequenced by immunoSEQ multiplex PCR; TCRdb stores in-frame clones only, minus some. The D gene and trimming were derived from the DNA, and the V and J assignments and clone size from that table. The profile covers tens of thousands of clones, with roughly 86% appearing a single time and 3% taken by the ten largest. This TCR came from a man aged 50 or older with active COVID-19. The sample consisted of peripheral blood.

Here the CDR3 DNA reads TGTGCCAGCAGGTTGGGTGGGGGGACTAGCGGGAGTGGTGAGCAGTTCTTC. It codes for CASRLGGGTSGSGEQFF. This rearrangement joins TRBV27 to TRBJ2-1; 14 positions agree with TRBD2. Germline V gene sequence: CDR1 MNHEY, CDR2 SMNVEV (reference sequence). The CDR3 is 17 residues long. V was pared by 6 bases and J by 9 bases, with 13 bases of the junction left unmatched.